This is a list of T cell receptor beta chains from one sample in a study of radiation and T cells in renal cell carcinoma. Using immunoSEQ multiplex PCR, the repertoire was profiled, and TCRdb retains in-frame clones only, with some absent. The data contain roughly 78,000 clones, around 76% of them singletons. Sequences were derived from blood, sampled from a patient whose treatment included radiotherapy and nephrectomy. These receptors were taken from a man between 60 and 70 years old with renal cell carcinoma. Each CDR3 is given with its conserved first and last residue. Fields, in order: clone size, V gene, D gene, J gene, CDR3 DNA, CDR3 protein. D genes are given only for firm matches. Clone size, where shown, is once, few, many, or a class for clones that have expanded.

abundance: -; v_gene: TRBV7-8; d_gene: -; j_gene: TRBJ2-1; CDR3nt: TGTGCCAGCAGCTTAGGTTCCCCGGGGCTCAATGAGCAGTTCTTC; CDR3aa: CASSLGSPGLNEQFF
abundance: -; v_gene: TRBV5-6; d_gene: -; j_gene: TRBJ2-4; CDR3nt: TGTGCCAGCAGCTTGGACGAGGGAGTGGACATTCAGTACTTC; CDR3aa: CASSLDEGVDIQYF
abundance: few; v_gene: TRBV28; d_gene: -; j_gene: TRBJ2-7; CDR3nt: TGTGCCAGCAGTTTTGAGGGTTCCTACGAGCAGTACTTC; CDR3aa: CASSFEGSYEQYF
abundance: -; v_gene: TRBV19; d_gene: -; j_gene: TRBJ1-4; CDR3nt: TGTGCCAGTAGTATAGTGGCGGGGACTAATGAAAAACTGTTTTTT; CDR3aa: CASSIVAGTNEKLFF
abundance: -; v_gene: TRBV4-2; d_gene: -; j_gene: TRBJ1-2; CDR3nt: TGTGCCAGCAGCCACGCCACCGACAGCGAATATGGCTACACCTTC; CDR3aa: CASSHATDSEYGYTF
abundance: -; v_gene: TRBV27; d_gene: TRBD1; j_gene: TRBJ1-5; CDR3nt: TGTGCCAGCAGCGGACAGGGGTTTATGGGCAATCAGCCCCAGCATTTT; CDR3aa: CASSGQGFMGNQPQHF
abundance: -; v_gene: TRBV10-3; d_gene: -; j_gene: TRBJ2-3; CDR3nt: TGTGCCATCAGTGGGCCCGCCAGGGATACGCAGTATTTT; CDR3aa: CAISGPARDTQYF
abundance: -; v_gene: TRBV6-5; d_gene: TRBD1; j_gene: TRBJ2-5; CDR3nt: TGTGCCAGCAGTTACTCAGGGGGCGCCCAAGAGACCCAGTACTTC; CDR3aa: CASSYSGGAQETQYF
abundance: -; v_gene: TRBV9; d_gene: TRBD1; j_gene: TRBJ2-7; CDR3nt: TGTGCCAGCAGCGTAGGGCAGGGGGATATATACGAGCAGTACTTC; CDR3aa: CASSVGQGDIYEQYF
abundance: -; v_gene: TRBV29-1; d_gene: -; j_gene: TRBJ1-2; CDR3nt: TGCAGCGCTTGGGCTCCGGACGTGAACTATGGCTACACCTTC; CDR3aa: CSAWAPDVNYGYTF
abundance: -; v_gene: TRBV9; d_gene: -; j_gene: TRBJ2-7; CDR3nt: TGTGCCAGCAGCGGGACAGGGAGGGCCTACGAGCAGTACTTC; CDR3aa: CASSGTGRAYEQYF
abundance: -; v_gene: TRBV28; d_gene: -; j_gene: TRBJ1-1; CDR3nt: TGTGCCAGCACCGTGGAGGGGCCCCTGGAGGGCACTGAAGCTTTCTTT; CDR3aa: CASTVEGPLEGTEAFF
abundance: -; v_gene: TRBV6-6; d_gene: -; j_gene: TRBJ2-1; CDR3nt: TGTGCCAGCACCCGGCAGGCTAGTCTGGGAAATGAGCAGTTCTTC; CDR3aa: CASTRQASLGNEQFF
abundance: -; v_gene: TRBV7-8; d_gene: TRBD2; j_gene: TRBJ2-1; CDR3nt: TGTGCCAGCAGCTTAGGCGGGAGAGGGAATGAGCAGTTCTTC; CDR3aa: CASSLGGRGNEQFF
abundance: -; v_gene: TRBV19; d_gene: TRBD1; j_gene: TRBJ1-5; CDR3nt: TGTGCCAGCCAAATTGGGACAGAAGGGAATCAGCCCCAGCATTTT; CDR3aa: CASQIGTEGNQPQHF
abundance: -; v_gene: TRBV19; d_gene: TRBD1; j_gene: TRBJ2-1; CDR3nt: TGTGCCAGTAGTAAAACAGGGGGCCGAAGCTCCTACAATGAGCAGTTCTTC; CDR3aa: CASSKTGGRSSYNEQFF
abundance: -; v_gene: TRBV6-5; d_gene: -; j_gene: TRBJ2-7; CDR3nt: TGTGCCAGCAGCTCGACAGGTGGCGAGCAGTACTTC; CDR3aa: CASSSTGGEQYF
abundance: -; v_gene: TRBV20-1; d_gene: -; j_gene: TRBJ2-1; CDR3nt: TGCAGTGCTATTAGTCACAATGAGCAGTTCTTC; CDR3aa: CSAISHNEQFF
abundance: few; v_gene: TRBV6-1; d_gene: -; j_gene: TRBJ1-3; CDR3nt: TGTGCCAGCAGTGAAGCCGGGGGTGGGGTCTCTGGAAACACCATATATTTT; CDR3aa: CASSEAGGGVSGNTIYF
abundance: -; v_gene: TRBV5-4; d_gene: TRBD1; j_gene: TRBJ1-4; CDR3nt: TGTGCCAGCAGCCCGGGGACAGAAAATGAAAAACTGTTTTTT; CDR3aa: CASSPGTENEKLFF
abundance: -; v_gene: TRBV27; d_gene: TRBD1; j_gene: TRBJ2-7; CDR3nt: TGTGCCAGCAGTTTTTCCGGGACAGGGGGCTCCGAGCAGTACTTC; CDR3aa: CASSFSGTGGSEQYF
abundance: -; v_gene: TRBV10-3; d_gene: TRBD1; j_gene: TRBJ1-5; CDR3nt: TGTGCCATCAGTGAGTCGTTTTTGGGGACAGCCAATTATAGCAATCAGCCCCAGCATTTT; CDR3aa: CAISESFLGTANYSNQPQHF
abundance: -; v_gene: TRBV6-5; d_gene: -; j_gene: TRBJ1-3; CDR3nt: TGTGCCAGCAGTTACTCACGGAGCCGGATTGGAAACACCATATATTTT; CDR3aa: CASSYSRSRIGNTIYF
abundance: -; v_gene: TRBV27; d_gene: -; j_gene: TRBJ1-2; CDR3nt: TGTGCCAGCAGTTTTGCCCGTTTCCCCCCTTCGGGGGGCTACACCTTC; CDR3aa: CASSFARFPPSGGYTF
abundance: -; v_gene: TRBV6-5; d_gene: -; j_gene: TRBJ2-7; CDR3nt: TGTGCCAGCAAGTCACCCCACGGGGCTGTCTACGAGCAGTACTTC; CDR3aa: CASKSPHGAVYEQYF
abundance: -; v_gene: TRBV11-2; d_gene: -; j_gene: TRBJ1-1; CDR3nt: TGTGCCAGCAGCTTAGTGAGGGTTCCTGAAGCTTTCTTT; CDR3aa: CASSLVRVPEAFF
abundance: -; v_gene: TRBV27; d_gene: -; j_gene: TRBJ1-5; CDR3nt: TGTGCCAGCAGTTTATCCGCGACTGGGGGGCGCTCCCAGCCCCAGCATTTT; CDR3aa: CASSLSATGGRSQPQHF
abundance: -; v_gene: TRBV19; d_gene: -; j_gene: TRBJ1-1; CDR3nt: TGTGCCAGTAAAGCACGAGGGGGAAACACTGAAGCTTTCTTT; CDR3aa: CASKARGGNTEAFF
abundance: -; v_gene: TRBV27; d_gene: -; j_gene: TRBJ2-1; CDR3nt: TGTGCCAGCAGTTTATTGGGGCTTCCCAATGAGCAGTTCTTC; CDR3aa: CASSLLGLPNEQFF
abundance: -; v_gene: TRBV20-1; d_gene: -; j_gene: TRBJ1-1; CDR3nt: TGCAGGAGTCTGGGGGCTGAAGCTTTCTTT; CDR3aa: CRSLGAEAFF
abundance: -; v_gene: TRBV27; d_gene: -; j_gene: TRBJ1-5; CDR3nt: TGTGCCAGCAGTTTATTGGGGGGGCCCCAGCATTTT; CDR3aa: CASSLLGGPQHF
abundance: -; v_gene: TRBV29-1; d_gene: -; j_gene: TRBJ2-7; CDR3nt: TGCAGCGTTAGCGTTAGGCTAGAGCAGTACTTC; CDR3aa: CSVSVRLEQYF
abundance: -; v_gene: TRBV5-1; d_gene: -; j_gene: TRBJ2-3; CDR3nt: TGCGCCAGCAGCTCAGGGGACGGCACAGATACGCAGTATTTT; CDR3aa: CASSSGDGTDTQYF
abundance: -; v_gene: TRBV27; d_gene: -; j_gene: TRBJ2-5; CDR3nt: TGTGCCAGCAGTTTGGGCGGAAATGGAGAGACCCAGTACTTC; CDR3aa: CASSLGGNGETQYF
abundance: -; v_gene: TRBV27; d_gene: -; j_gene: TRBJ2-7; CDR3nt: TGTGCCAGCAGTTTTTTCAGGGTACCTTCCTACGAGCAGTACTTC; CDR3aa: CASSFFRVPSYEQYF
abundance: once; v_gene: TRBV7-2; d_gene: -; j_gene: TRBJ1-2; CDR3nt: TGTGCCAGCAGCTACGGACAGCTCTATGGCTACACCTTC; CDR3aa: CASSYGQLYGYTF
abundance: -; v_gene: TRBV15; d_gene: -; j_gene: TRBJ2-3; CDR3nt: TGTGCCACCAGCAGACACTCAGGGAGTACAGATACGCAGTATTTT; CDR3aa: CATSRHSGSTDTQYF
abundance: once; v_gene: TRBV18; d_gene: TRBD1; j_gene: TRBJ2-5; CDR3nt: TGTGCCAGCTCACCACGACAGGGGTTAGGAGAGACCCAGTACTTC; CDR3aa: CASSPRQGLGETQYF
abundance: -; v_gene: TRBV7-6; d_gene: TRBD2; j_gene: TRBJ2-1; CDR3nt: TGTGCCAGCAGCCCCCTCAGCGGGAGGCTGGATGAGCAGTTCTTC; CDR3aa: CASSPLSGRLDEQFF
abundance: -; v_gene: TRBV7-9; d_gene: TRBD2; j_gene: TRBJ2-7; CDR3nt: TGTGCCAGCAGCTTAGCTAGCGGACTAGCGGGAGACTACGAGCAGTACTTC; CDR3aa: CASSLASGLAGDYEQYF
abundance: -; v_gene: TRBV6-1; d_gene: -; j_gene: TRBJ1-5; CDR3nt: TGTGCCAGCGGGGCGGGATCCTGGAGTCAGCCCCAGCATTTT; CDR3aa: CASGAGSWSQPQHF
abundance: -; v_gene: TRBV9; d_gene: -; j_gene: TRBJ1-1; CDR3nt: TGTGCCAGCAGCGTAGTCAGGGTCGGTGAAGCTTTCTTT; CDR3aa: CASSVVRVGEAFF
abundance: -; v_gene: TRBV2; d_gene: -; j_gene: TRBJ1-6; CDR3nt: TGTGCCAGCATTATGGAGACTGGGAATTCACCCCTCCACTTT; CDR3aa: CASIMETGNSPLHF
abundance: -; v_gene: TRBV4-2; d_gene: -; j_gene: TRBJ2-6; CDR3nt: TGTGCCAGCAGCCAAGAAATTCAGGGGTGGACTGGGGCCAACGTCCTGACTTTC; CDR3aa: CASSQEIQGWTGANVLTF
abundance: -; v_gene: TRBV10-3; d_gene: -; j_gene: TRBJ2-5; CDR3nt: TGTGCCATCAGTGAGGGAGGGGAAGGAATAGAGACCCAGTACTTC; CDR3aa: CAISEGGEGIETQYF
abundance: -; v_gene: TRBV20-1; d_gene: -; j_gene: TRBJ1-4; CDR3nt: TGCAGTGCTAGAGCCCAGAGAAAACTGTTTTTT; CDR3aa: CSARAQRKLFF
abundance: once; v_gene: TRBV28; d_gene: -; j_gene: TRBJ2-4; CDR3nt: TGTGCCAGCAGTTTTTTCCCCTCAAGGCTAGCCAAAAACATTCAGTACTTC; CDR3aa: CASSFFPSRLAKNIQYF
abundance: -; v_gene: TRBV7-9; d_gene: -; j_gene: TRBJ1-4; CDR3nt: TGTGCCAGCAGCTTAGGGTCCAGCTTTAATGAAAAACTGTTTTTT; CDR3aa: CASSLGSSFNEKLFF
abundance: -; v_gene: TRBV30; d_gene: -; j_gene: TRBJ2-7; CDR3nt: TGTGCCTGGGTAAGAGATTCCTACGAGCAGTACTTC; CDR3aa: CAWVRDSYEQYF
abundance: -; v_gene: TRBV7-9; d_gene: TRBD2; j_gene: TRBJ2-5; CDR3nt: TGTGCCAGCAGCTTAGTAGCGGGAGGGCAAGAGACCCAGTACTTC; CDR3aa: CASSLVAGGQETQYF
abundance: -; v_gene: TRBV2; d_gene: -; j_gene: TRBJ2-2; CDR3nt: TGTGCCAGCAGTCGCCTGTCTGGAAACACCGGGGAGCTGTTTTTT; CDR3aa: CASSRLSGNTGELFF
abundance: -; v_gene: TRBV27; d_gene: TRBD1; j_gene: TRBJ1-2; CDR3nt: TGTGCCAGCAGTCCTCGACAGGGGACGAACTATGGCTACACCTTC; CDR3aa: CASSPRQGTNYGYTF
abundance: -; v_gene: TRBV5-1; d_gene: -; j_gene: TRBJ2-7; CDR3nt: TGCGCCAGCAGCTTGGCCGGGGTGCGGGAGCAGTACTTC; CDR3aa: CASSLAGVREQYF
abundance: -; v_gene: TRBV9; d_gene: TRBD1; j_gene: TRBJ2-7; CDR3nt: TGTGCCAGCAGCGTCCGGGACAGGGACTACGAGCAGTACTTC; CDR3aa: CASSVRDRDYEQYF
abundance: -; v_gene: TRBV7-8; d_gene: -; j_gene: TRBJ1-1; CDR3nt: TGTGCCAGCAGCTTATACCCCACAGGGAACACTGAAGCTTTCTTT; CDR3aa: CASSLYPTGNTEAFF
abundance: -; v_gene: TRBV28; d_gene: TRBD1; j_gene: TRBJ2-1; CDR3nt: TGTGCCAGCAGTTCACCAAGGGGGCGTTATTACAATGAGCAGTTCTTC; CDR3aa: CASSSPRGRYYNEQFF